These T cell receptor beta chains were read from a single sample in a study of tumor-infiltrating lymphocytes in primary liver carcinoma. TCRdb fed the multiplex PCR reads into MiXCR, producing one record per CDR3 protein. Among 300,000 to 400,000 distinct CDR3 sequences listed, less than 70% were seen once. The specimen was peripheral blood. The source is a man between 40 and 49 years old with primary liver carcinoma and hepatitis B virus infection. Both conserved end residues are part of each CDR3. Fields, in order: V gene, D gene, J gene, clone size, CDR3 DNA, CDR3 protein. The D gene is left open where the match is weak. The size field is filled for only some rows; it gives once, few, many or a size class.

>TRBV6-5|TRBD2|TRBJ2-2|many
TGTGCCAGCAGTTACTACGGCGGGAGGGCCGCTTCCGGGGAGCTGTTTTTT
CASSYYGGRAASGELFF
>TRBV5-1|.|TRBJ1-1|.
TGCGCCAGCAGCTTGCGTTGGGCATCGAACACTGAAGCTTTCTTT
CASSLRWASNTEAFF
>TRBV6-2/TRBV6-3|TRBD1|TRBJ1-1|.
TGTGCCAGCAGTGATGGGACAGGGATCGTTTCTGAAGCTTTATTT
CASSDGTGIVSEALF
>TRBV6-1|TRBD2|TRBJ2-3|.
TGTGCCAGCATCCTTGACGGGAGGGGTACAGATACGCAGTATTTT
CASILDGRGTDTQYF
>TRBV11-2|.|TRBJ2-5|many
TGTGCCAGCAGCCTCAGACTAGAAGGAGAGACCCAGTACTTC
CASSLRLEGETQYF
>TRBV7-9|.|TRBJ1-2|few
TGTGCCAGCAGCCATACTGATACAGGGAACTATGGCTACACCTTC
CASSHTDTGNYGYTF
>TRBV11-1|.|TRBJ2-3|.
TGTGCCAGCAGCCCAGCCCGAGGTACAGGTACGCAGTATTTT
CASSPARGTGTQYF
>TRBV29-1|.|TRBJ2-1|.
TGTAGCGTCGGCTACATTGAGCAGTTCTTC
CSVGYIEQFF
>TRBV7-8|TRBD2|TRBJ2-1|.
TGTGCCAGCAGCTTACTAGCGGGAGAGCCAAGCTCCTACAATGAGCAGTTCTTC
CASSLLAGEPSSYNEQFF
>TRBV28|.|TRBJ2-7|.
TGTGCCAGCAATTTGGGGGGCGAGCAGTACTTC
CASNLGGEQYF
>TRBV4-1|TRBD2|TRBJ2-3|few
TGCGCCAGCAGCCAAGATGTGGCTAGCGGGAGGGCCTCAGATACGCAGTATTTT
CASSQDVASGRASDTQYF
>TRBV11-2|TRBD1|TRBJ1-4|.
TGTGCCAGCAGATTAAGAACAGGGGCAGTAAGAATGTTTTTT
CASRLRTGAVRMFF